The 3 T cell receptor beta chains below all came from one sample that was sequenced in a study of breast tumors, draining lymph nodes, adjacent tissues. TCRdb re-analysed the multiplex PCR reads in MiXCR, keeping a single row per CDR3 protein. The sample shows around 25,000 distinct CDR3 sequences, 23% of them seen only once. The sequencing input was breast tumor tissue. The source of these receptors is a female donor with breast cancer. Some clones in this sample may be carry-over from other donors' samples.

This chain joins TRBV7-8 and TRBJ2-1, with 11 bases aligning to TRBD2. The CDR3 runs to 16 residues. J gave up 7 bases and V 1 base, and 6 bases lay outside the gene matches. Germline CDR1 and CDR2: SGHVS and FQNEAQ. The CDR3 spells CASSLGGSGRVNEQFF. The CDR3 nucleotides are TGTGCCAGCAGCTTAGGAGGTAGCGGGAGGGTGAATGAGCAGTTCTTC.

This clonotype occurred many times. The V and J genes are TRBV12-5 and TRBJ2-1, with a weak D call TRBD2 (6 bases). Per the germline V gene, CDR1 is LGHNT and CDR2 is FRNRAP. Deletions cut 5 bases from V and 4 bases from J, with 9 bases between. The CDR3 runs 13 residues. CDR3 in amino acids: CASGLDYYNEQFF. The CDR3 DNA is TGTGCTAGTGGTCTGGACTATTACAATGAGCAGTTCTTC. Complete variable domain (other parts from reference TRBV12-5 and TRBJ2-1): DARVTQTPRHKVTEMGQEVTMRCQPILGHNTVFWYRQTMMQGLELLAYFRNRAPLDDSGMPKDRFSAEMPDATLATLKIQPSEPRDSAVYFCASGLDYYNEQFFGPGTRLTVL.

This chain links TRBV5-1 with TRBJ2-7, with D tentatively TRBD1 or TRBD2 (5 bases each). This CDR3 has 14 residues. Deletions cut 0 bases from V and 2 bases from J, with 9 bases between. Germline-derived CDR1 and CDR2 are SGHRS and YFSETQ. The chain's CDR3 is CASSLARGTYEQYF. The CDR3 bases are TGCGCCAGCAGCTTGGCCCGGGGCACCTACGAGCAGTACTTC.